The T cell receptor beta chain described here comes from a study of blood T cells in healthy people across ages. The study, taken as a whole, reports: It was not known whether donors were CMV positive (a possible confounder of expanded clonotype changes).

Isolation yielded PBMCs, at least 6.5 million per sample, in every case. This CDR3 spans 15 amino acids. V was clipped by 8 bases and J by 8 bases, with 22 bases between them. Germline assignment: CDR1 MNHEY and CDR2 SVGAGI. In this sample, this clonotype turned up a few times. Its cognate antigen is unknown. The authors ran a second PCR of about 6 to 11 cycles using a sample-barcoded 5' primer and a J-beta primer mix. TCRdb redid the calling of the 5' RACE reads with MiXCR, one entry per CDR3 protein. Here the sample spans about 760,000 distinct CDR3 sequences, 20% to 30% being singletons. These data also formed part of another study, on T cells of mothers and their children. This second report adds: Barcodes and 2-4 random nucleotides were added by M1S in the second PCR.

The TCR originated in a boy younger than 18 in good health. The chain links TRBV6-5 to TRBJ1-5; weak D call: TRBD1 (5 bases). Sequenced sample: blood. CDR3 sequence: CASSPLGRAKEPQHF. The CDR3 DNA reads TGTGCCAGCTCACCCCTGGGCAGGGCGAAGGAGCCCCAGCATTTT.